These 14 T cell receptor beta chains were all obtained from the same sample, sequenced in a study of CD8 T cells in Susac syndrome. After extraction with the RNeasy kit, roughly 0.5 to 1 ug of the RNA was reverse transcribed using random hexamers. TCRdb independently ran MiXCR on the immunoSEQ multiplex PCR reads; one entry per CDR3 protein. The sample lists some 99,000 distinct CDR3 sequences, around 94% occurring once. The sample was CD4+ T cells from PBMCs. The receptors here all came from a human donor with Susac syndrome.

The chain employs TRBV20-1 and TRBJ2-7; TRBD2 aligns across 12 bases. Trimming at V came to 2 bases and at J to 2 bases, leaving 4 bases not matched to a gene. The germline CDR1 and CDR2 sequences are DFQATT and SNEGSKA (reference sequence). The CDR3 is 15 amino acids. CDR3 in DNA: TGCAGTGCTAGACTCGGACTAGCGGGGCCCTACGAGCAGTACTTC. Protein: CSARLGLAGPYEQYF.

The V and J genes are TRBV11-2 and TRBJ2-1; 8 bases match TRBD2. From germline, CDR1 is SGHAT and CDR2 FQNNGV. This CDR3 is 15 amino acids long. The V segment lost 6 bases and the J segment 1 base; nucleotides outside the gene matches: 5. CDR3 nucleotide sequence: TGTGCCAGCAGTAGTAGCGGGGATTCCTACAATGAGCAGTTCTTC. This translates into CASSSSGDSYNEQFF. Looking up the rest from reference TRBV11-2 and TRBJ2-1 gives the full variable domain: EAGVAQSPRYKIIEKRQSVAFWCNPISGHATLYWYQQILGQGPKLLIQFQNNGVVDDSQLPKDRFSAERLKGVDSTLKIQPAKLEDSAVYLCASSSSGDSYNEQFFGPGTRLTVL.

The CDR3 region has the DNA TGTGCCAGCAGAAATTCGAGGAACACCGGGGAGCTGTTTTTT. It is translated as CASRNSRNTGELFF. The J gene is TRBJ2-2, the V gene TRBV6-5; D unclear. Germline assignment: CDR1 MNHEY and CDR2 SVGAGI. The CDR3 sequence is 14 residues long. Deletions cut 6 bases from V and 1 base from J, with 9 bases between.

The genes are TRBV5-4 and TRBJ1-6; a possible D gene is TRBD1 (5 bases). Trimming removed 0 bases at V and 6 bases at J, with 13 bases between. CDR3 length: 16 amino acids. Germline V gives CDR1 SGHNT, CDR2 YYREEE (reference sequence). The CDR3 DNA sequence: TGTGCCAGCAGCTTGGCTCAGGGCAGCCTTAATTCACCCCTCCACTTT. Translation: CASSLAQGSLNSPLHF.

This chain joins TRBV29-1 and TRBJ1-4; D ambiguous. This CDR3 contains 13 residues. Germline CDR1 reads SQVTM; CDR2 reads ANQGSEA. Between the trimmed V and J ends, which lost 4 bases and 0 bases, there was a span of 6 bases. Here the CDR3 DNA reads TGCAGCGTTGGGGCAGCAACTAATGAAAAACTGTTTTTT. Residues: CSVGAATNEKLFF.

This rearrangement joins TRBV3-1 to TRBJ1-6, with 9 bases lining up with TRBD1. From germline, CDR1 is LGHDT and CDR2 YNNKEL (reference sequence). Trimming cost V 0 bases and J 9 bases; bases outside gene matches: 12. This CDR3 has 18 residues. This CDR3 reads CASSQDLEWGTGSSPLHF. As DNA, the CDR3 is TGTGCCAGCAGCCAAGACCTAGAGTGGGGGACAGGGAGTTCACCCCTCCACTTT.

The gene calls are TRBV30 and TRBJ2-7, with a possible D match to TRBD1 (5 bases). CDR1 is GTSNPN, CDR2 SVGIG, per germline (reference sequence). This CDR3 is 13 amino acids long. Trimming took off 5 bases at V and 6 bases at J, with 17 bases between the two ends. DNA of the CDR3: TGTGCCTGGGGACAAGGGTTTACGGGCGAGCAGTACTTC. It codes for CAWGQGFTGEQYF.

This chain links TRBV7-9 with TRBJ2-7; 8 bases match TRBD1. The germline V gene encodes CDR1 SEHNR and CDR2 FQNEAQ (reference sequence). CDR3 length: 14 amino acids. The V gene end was trimmed by 3 bases and the J gene end by 3 bases; junction bases not matched to a gene: 4. This CDR3 reads CASSLGTGFYEQYF. The CDR3 region has the DNA TGTGCCAGCAGCTTGGGGACAGGTTTCTACGAGCAGTACTTC. The variable domain in full, with the rest retrieved from reference TRBV7-9 and TRBJ2-7, is DTGVSQNPRHKITKRGQNVTFRCDPISEHNRLYWYRQTLGQGPEFLTYFQNEAQLEKSRLLSDRFSAERPKGSFSTLEIQRTEQGDSAMYLCASSLGTGFYEQYFGPGTRLTVT.

The chain joins TRBV3-1 to TRBJ2-2; D is unclear. CDR3 length equals 14 residues. Germline V CDR1 and CDR2: LGHDT, YNNKEL (reference sequence). Trimming stripped 1 base from V and 2 bases from J, with 5 bases between. The CDR3, as DNA: TGTGCCAGCAGCCAAGTCCAAAACACCGGGGAGCTGTTTTTT. Protein: CASSQVQNTGELFF.

The V and J genes are TRBV4-1 and TRBJ1-2, with no clear D. The CDR3 has 13 amino acids. Trimming took off 4 bases at V and 8 bases at J, with 14 bases between the two ends. Germline values: CDR1 MGHRA, CDR2 YSYEKL. This CDR3 is CASSPKVGSGYTF. The DNA for the CDR3 is TGCGCCAGCAGCCCGAAGGTGGGATCCGGCTACACCTTC.

This rearrangement joins TRBV7-9 to TRBJ2-7; tentatively, D is TRBD1 (6 bases). V was trimmed by 8 bases and J by 3 bases, leaving 11 bases between them. The germline V gene has CDR1 SEHNR and CDR2 FQNEAQ (reference sequence). The CDR3 has 12 residues. The CDR3 loop reads CASGGPRYEQYF. In DNA, the CDR3 is TGTGCCAGCGGGGGCCCACGCTACGAGCAGTACTTC.

The rearrangement uses TRBV9 and TRBJ2-7; unclear D gene. Germline lookup yields CDR1 SGDLS and CDR2 YYNGEE. V gave up 0 bases and J gave up 3 bases, with 13 bases separating them. The CDR3 covers 15 residues. CDR3 DNA sequence: TGTGCCAGCAGCGTAGCTGACCGTTCGGTCTACGAGCAGTACTTC. It yields the protein CASSVADRSVYEQYF.

The chain has TRBV4-2 and TRBJ2-3; D possibly matches TRBD1 or TRBD2 (5 bases each). V shed 5 bases and J shed 10 bases, with 22 bases lying between them. Germline V gene data show CDR1 as LGHNA and CDR2 as YNFKEQ. The length of the CDR3 is 15 residues. The DNA for the CDR3 is TGTGCCAGCAGCTTAGGGGACGGCCAAGATTCCGCGCAGTATTTT. Translation: CASSLGDGQDSAQYF.

The CDR3 DNA follows: TGCAGCGCCAACGGGGGTAGGGGGGGCCATGAGCAGTTCTTC. This gives the protein CSANGGRGGHEQFF. The chain employs TRBV29-1 and TRBJ2-1; possible D gene TRBD2, 7 bases. This CDR3 comprises 14 residues. In germline, CDR1 is SQVTM, CDR2 ANQGSEA. V lost 7 bases, J lost 8 bases, and 21 bases lay in between.